A single sample gave rise to the 30 T cell receptor beta chains below, sequenced in a study of cytomegalovirus exposure and HLA in healthy donors. The PCR had 60 Vbeta and 13 Jbeta primers. Data came from immunoSEQ multiplex PCR; TCRdb stores just in-frame clones and leaves some out. This sample yields some 180,000 clones, of which 60% to 85% are seen a single time; around 3% belongs to the top ten. The sequenced material came from PBMCs. The origin of the receptors is a male donor in good health and CMV-seronegative.

This clone has more than one count but fewer than ten. The chain combines TRBV11-2 with TRBJ2-7; D perhaps matches TRBD1 (5 bases). This CDR3 is 14 amino acids long. The germline V gene has CDR1 SGHAT and CDR2 FQNNGV. Trimming took off 1 base at V and 5 bases at J, with 12 bases between the two ends. This CDR3 is CASSLVQGWDEQYF. The CDR3 DNA follows: TGTGCCAGCAGCTTAGTTCAGGGATGGGACGAGCAGTACTTC.

CDR3 loop: CASSSPTGHNQPQHF. DNA of the CDR3: TGTGCCAGCAGCTCCCCGACAGGGCACAATCAGCCCCAGCATTTT. The V and J genes are TRBV7-8 and TRBJ1-5, with TRBD1 matching 7 bases. The germline V gene encodes CDR1 SGHVS and CDR2 FQNEAQ. The CDR3 covers 15 residues. Trimming cost V 4 bases and J 3 bases; bases outside gene matches: 6.

The V gene is TRBV6-5, the J gene TRBJ2-5, with 8 bases lining up with TRBD2. Per the germline V gene, CDR1 is MNHEY and CDR2 is SVGAGI. V lost 9 bases, J lost 9 bases, and 18 bases stayed unmatched. The CDR3 has 15 residues. CDR3 loop: CASSAGTSILQSQYF. Here the CDR3 DNA reads TGTGCCAGTTCGGCCGGGACTAGTATCCTTCAATCCCAGTACTTC.

The genes are TRBV6-6 and TRBJ2-7, with D possibly TRBD1 on 5 matching bases. Germline assignment: CDR1 MNHNY and CDR2 SVGAGI (reference sequence). This CDR3 comprises 14 residues. V lost 0 bases to trimming and J lost 3 bases, with 9 bases between them. The CDR3: CASSYSGAVYEQYF. In DNA form, the CDR3 reads TGTGCCAGCAGTTACTCAGGGGCAGTCTACGAGCAGTACTTC.

J is TRBJ2-2 and V is TRBV19; a weak D match, TRBD2 (7 bases). Germline CDR1 reads LNHDA; CDR2 reads SQIVND (reference sequence). The length of the CDR3 is 17 residues. V was trimmed by 3 bases and J by 9 bases, leaving 23 bases between them. Written as DNA, the CDR3 is TGTGCCAGTAGTATGGGGGCGGGGGCTCCAAAAGGGCGGGAGCTGTTTTTT. Its protein product is CASSMGAGAPKGRELFF.

V usage is TRBV15 and J usage is TRBJ2-7, with D hard to call. V was clipped by 1 base and J by 0 bases, with 7 bases between them. Germline CDR1 is LNHNV and CDR2 is YYDKDF (reference sequence). This CDR3 is 14 amino acids long. The CDR3 protein is CATSRGQASYEQYF. CDR3 coding DNA: TGTGCCACCAGCAGAGGGCAGGCCTCCTACGAGCAGTACTTC.

Note on this clone: Other DNA sequences in the same sample also yield this CDR3. This chain's CDR3 is CASSPYTDTQYF. DNA for the CDR3: TGTGCCAGCTCACCTTATACAGATACGCAGTATTTT. J is TRBJ2-3 and V is TRBV18; D not certain. The CDR3 is 12 residues long. Germline V gene data show CDR1 as KGHSH and CDR2 as LQKENI. V lost 3 bases to trimming and J lost 3 bases, with 4 bases between them.

This rearrangement joins TRBV6-5 to TRBJ2-7; tentatively, D is TRBD2 (5 bases). The CDR3 extends over 14 amino acids. The V gene's germline CDR1 is MNHEY and CDR2 SVGAGI. V was clipped by 7 bases and J by 3 bases, with 16 bases between them. CDR3 bases: TGTGCCAGCACTCCACAGCGCGGACTCTACGAGCAGTACTTC. The encoded protein is CASTPQRGLYEQYF.

This chain uses TRBV6-6 with TRBJ2-3; D might be TRBD2 (5 bases). V was shortened by 6 bases and J by 3 bases, with 13 bases between the two germline ends. Germline V gene data show CDR1 as MNHNY and CDR2 as SVGAGI (reference sequence). This CDR3 comprises 14 residues. The CDR3 DNA follows: TGTGCCAGCAGGCAGACTCGAGGGACAGATACGCAGTATTTT. Residues: CASRQTRGTDTQYF.

The J gene is TRBJ1-2, the V gene TRBV30; D is uncertain. Per germline, CDR1 GTSNPN and CDR2 SVGIG (reference sequence). The V end was cut by 0 bases, the J end by 2 bases, with 10 bases between. The CDR3 is made up of 14 amino acids. In DNA, the CDR3 is TGTGCCTGGAGTGTAGAACCGACAAACTATGGCTACACCTTC. Translated: CAWSVEPTNYGYTF.

The genes are TRBV12-2 and TRBJ1-2; the D call TRBD1 from the table was never checked on the DNA. TRBV12-2 is annotated as a pseudogene. The CDR3 has 14 amino acids. DNA for the CDR3: TGTGCAAGTCGCTTAGACTTCACAGACTATGGCTACACCTTC. Its translation: CASRLDFTDYGYTF.

The chain couples TRBV28 to TRBJ1-5; unclear D gene. Per the germline V gene, CDR1 is MDHEN and CDR2 is SYDVKM. Between the trimmed V and J ends, which lost 5 bases and 0 bases, there was a span of 8 bases. This CDR3 has 14 amino acids. The CDR3 DNA sequence: TGTGCCAGCAGTAGCGGTTCTAGCAATCAGCCCCAGCATTTT. It is translated as CASSSGSSNQPQHF. Full variable domain (remainder filled in from reference TRBV28 and TRBJ1-5): DVKVTQSSRYLVKRTGEKVFLECVQDMDHENMFWYRQDPGLGLRLIYFSYDVKMKEKGDIPEGYSVSREKKERFSLILESASTNQTSMYLCASSSGSSNQPQHFGDGTRLSIL.

This clone was found a few times. The rearrangement joins TRBV30 to TRBJ1-3; D might be TRBD1 (5 bases). The germline CDR1 and CDR2 sequences are GTSNPN and SVGIG (reference sequence). Trimming took off 4 bases at V and 0 bases at J, with 13 bases between the two ends. CDR3 length equals 15 residues. CDR3 loop: CAWNQDTRSGNTIYF. The CDR3, as DNA: TGTGCCTGGAATCAGGACACACGCTCTGGAAACACCATATATTTT.

This clone was recorded once. V is TRBV19 and J is TRBJ1-6; D is undetermined. CDR1 and CDR2 (germline): LNHDA, SQIVND (reference sequence). There are 15 residues in the CDR3. Trimming took off 3 bases at V and 6 bases at J, with 12 bases between the two ends. The CDR3: CASSMQQNRNSPLHF. The DNA of the CDR3 is TGTGCCAGTAGTATGCAACAGAACCGTAATTCACCCCTCCACTTT.

Points on this clone: In the same sample, other DNA sequences code for this CDR3. This chain joins TRBV5-1 and TRBJ2-1; 8 bases map to TRBD1. The CDR3 runs to 14 residues. The V and J ends lost 4 bases and 7 bases, in that order; junction bases with no gene match: 7. Germline CDR1 reads SGHRS; CDR2 reads YFSETQ. CDR3 sequence reads: CASSLGQGLNEQFF. The CDR3 DNA reads as TGCGCCAGCAGCCTAGGACAGGGTTTGAATGAGCAGTTCTTC.

This clone was seen only once. V gene TRBV28 combines with J gene TRBJ2-3; 10 bases are a match to TRBD1. CDR3 size: 20 residues. CDR1 is MDHEN, CDR2 SYDVKM, per germline. V dropped 3 bases and J dropped 3; count of bases not matched to a gene: 18. For the CDR3, the DNA is TGTGCCAGCAGTTTTTCTCCGGGACAGGGGAAGGGGCAGTGGACAGATACGCAGTATTTT. It encodes CASSFSPGQGKGQWTDTQYF.

The chain recombines TRBV30 with TRBJ2-3, with D unclear. The V and J ends lost 2 bases and 2 bases respectively, with 11 bases between them. The CDR3 sequence is 14 residues long. Germline V gene lookup returns CDR1 GTSNPN and CDR2 SVGIG (reference sequence). The CDR3, as DNA: TGTGCCTGGAGTTCAGACAAGTCCACAGATACGCAGTATTTT. It yields the protein CAWSSDKSTDTQYF.

The gene calls are TRBV25-1 and TRBJ1-3; tentative D call: TRBD1 (5 bases). Germline CDR1 reads MGHDK; CDR2 reads SYGVNS. This CDR3 is built from 17 residues. V lost 2 bases and J 1 base, leaving 15 bases between the germline ends. This CDR3 reads CASSEPPGGESGNTIYF. CDR3 DNA sequence: TGTGCCAGCAGTGAACCCCCGGGAGGGGAGTCTGGAAACACCATATATTTT.

This chain joins TRBV7-9 and TRBJ2-7; no firm D call. The CDR3 is 18 amino acids. Between the trimmed V and J ends, which lost 5 bases and 0 bases, there was a span of 23 bases. The germline gives CDR1 SEHNR, CDR2 FQNEAQ (reference sequence). The CDR3 spells CASSPGFAASPSSYEQYF. The CDR3 DNA reads TGTGCCAGCAGCCCCGGATTTGCGGCCAGCCCCAGCTCCTACGAGCAGTACTTC.

This clone was observed a handful of times. The CDR3 protein is CASSQPGQVNEQFF. The CDR3 bases are TGTGCCAGCAGTCAACCAGGACAGGTCAATGAGCAGTTCTTC. V gene TRBV6-1 combines with J gene TRBJ2-1; TRBD1 matches at 7 bases. The V gene's germline CDR1 is MNHNS and CDR2 SASEGT. With 5 bases clipped from V and 6 bases from J, the junction kept 7 bases outside the gene matches. This CDR3 has 14 residues.

CDR3 coding DNA: TGTGCCAGCAGCTTAGGGACATCCGGGGATGGCTACACCTTC. Translation gives CASSLGTSGDGYTF. V and J are TRBV7-3 and TRBJ1-2, with a weak D call TRBD1 (6 bases). CDR1 and CDR2 (germline): SGHTA, FQGTGA. Deletions cut 2 bases from V and 6 bases from J, with 13 bases between. The CDR3 has 14 residues.

The chain joins TRBV6-1 to TRBJ1-1; possibly TRBD1 for D (5 bases). With 6 bases removed from V and 6 bases from J, the gap between germline ends came to 20 bases. The CDR3 covers 15 residues. Germline CDR1 and CDR2: MNHNS and SASEGT. Here the CDR3 DNA reads TGTGCCAGCAGCCCAGGGTCCACAAGGTACGCTGAAGCTTTCTTT. This gives the protein CASSPGSTRYAEAFF.

The chain has TRBV30 and TRBJ1-5; D is possibly TRBD1 (5 bases). Germline loops: CDR1 GTSNPN, CDR2 SVGIG (reference sequence). The CDR3 covers 12 residues. The ends were cut back, 4 bases at V and 6 bases at J, with 10 bases in the middle. In nucleotides, the CDR3 is TGTGCCTGGAACCTGGGGGGTCAGCCCCAGCATTTT. It yields the protein CAWNLGGQPQHF.

This clone was seen only a few times. This chain connects TRBV7-3 to TRBJ2-1; no clear D gene. Trimming stripped 8 bases from V and 1 base from J, with 9 bases between. Germline-derived CDR1 and CDR2 are SGHTA and FQGTGA. The CDR3 has 13 amino acids. The CDR3 DNA sequence: TGTGCCAGCGGAAACGGGTCCTACAATGAGCAGTTCTTC. As protein: CASGNGSYNEQFF.

The chain combines TRBV7-3 with TRBJ1-1; TRBD1 matches 7 bases. The CDR3 has 13 residues. CDR1 is SGHTA and CDR2 is FQGTGA in the germline V gene. The trim removed 8 bases at V and 1 base at J, leaving 4 bases unmatched. This CDR3 reads CASRNRGNTEAFF. The CDR3 region has the DNA TGTGCCAGCCGCAACAGGGGGAACACTGAAGCTTTCTTT.

This chain joins TRBV28 and TRBJ1-5; no firm D call. The CDR3 sequence is 12 residues long. The V and J ends lost 4 bases and 6 bases respectively, with 7 bases between them. Germline V gene data show CDR1 as MDHEN and CDR2 as SYDVKM. CDR3 protein: CASSWLVQPQHF. CDR3 nucleotides: TGTGCCAGCAGTTGGCTTGTTCAGCCCCAGCATTTT.

The chain has TRBV11-2 and TRBJ2-4, with D possibly matching TRBD1 (6 bases). V shed 5 bases and J shed 0 bases, with 14 bases lying between them. Germline V gene lookup returns CDR1 SGHAT and CDR2 FQNNGV. The CDR3 loop spans 16 amino acids. The CDR3 here is CASSPDSTLAKNIQYF. The CDR3 DNA sequence: TGTGCCAGCAGCCCGGACAGCACTTTAGCCAAAAACATTCAGTACTTC. Using reference TRBV11-2 and TRBJ2-4 for the parts outside the CDR3, the full variable domain is EAGVAQSPRYKIIEKRQSVAFWCNPISGHATLYWYQQILGQGPKLLIQFQNNGVVDDSQLPKDRFSAERLKGVDSTLKIQPAKLEDSAVYLCASSPDSTLAKNIQYFGAGTRLSVL.

This clone has a handful of counts. The chain recombines TRBV6-6 with TRBJ1-1; TRBD1 aligns across 7 bases. Trimming removed 5 bases from V and 1 base from J; junction bases left unmatched: 7. This CDR3 contains 15 residues. Germline V gene data show CDR1 as MNHNY and CDR2 as SVGAGI (reference sequence). The CDR3 here is CASSTNRDRNTEAFF. CDR3 coding DNA: TGTGCCAGCAGTACCAACCGGGACAGGAACACTGAAGCTTTCTTT.

There are a few counts of this clone. J is TRBJ2-3 and V is TRBV9; D ambiguous. Germline V lookup: CDR1 SGDLS, CDR2 YYNGEE. The CDR3 totals 12 residues. Trimming took 3 bases from V and 2 from J, leaving 4 bases between them. The CDR3 sequence is CASSAPTDTQYF. CDR3 coding DNA: TGTGCCAGCAGCGCTCCCACAGATACGCAGTATTTT.

The rearrangement links TRBV7-9 to TRBJ1-1, with a weak D call TRBD1 (5 bases). CDR1 and CDR2 from the germline V gene are SEHNR and FQNEAQ (reference sequence). The CDR3 totals 15 residues. Trimming removed 1 base at V and 2 bases at J, with 11 bases between. The CDR3 DNA is TGTGCCAGCAGCTTAGAGGCAGGGTCAAACACTGAAGCTTTCTTT. It translates to CASSLEAGSNTEAFF.